This entry lists 29 T cell receptor beta chains sequenced from one sample in a study of shared clonotypes between healthy human individuals (dated by TCRdb to between 2020 and 2021). The library was produced with the immunoSEQ multiplex PCR assay. TCRdb holds this immuneACCESS table with in-frame rearrangements only. Some clones are missing; in checked studies, unresolved V genes explain under half, and the rest has no known cause. This sample holds about 1 million clones; about 80% were observed only once. The ten largest clones represent approximately 1.3% of the sample. Specimen: memory CD4+ T cells sorted from blood. In the paper's terms, the cell subset or site label means: CD45RA-negative fraction. The receptors shown here come from a man aged 18 to 29 in good health.

The V call is TRBV10-3, the J call TRBJ2-3; the D is unclear. This CDR3 spans 15 amino acids. The V end was cut by 4 bases, the J end by 1 base, with 12 bases between. The germline CDR1 and CDR2 sequences are ENHRY and SYGVKD. The CDR3 DNA follows: TGTGCCATCAGTGTCGGTGAACCGGGCACAGATACGCAGTATTTT. Translating it yields CAISVGEPGTDTQYF.

The chain employs TRBV6-6 and TRBJ1-2; D possibly corresponds to TRBD1 (5 bases). Germline assignment: CDR1 MNHNY and CDR2 SVGAGI (reference sequence). The CDR3 has 14 residues. V dropped 2 bases and J dropped 8 bases, with 15 bases sitting between them. CDR3 in amino acids: CASSYADSLTGYTF. The CDR3 bases are TGTGCCAGCAGTTACGCCGACAGTTTGACGGGCTACACCTTC.

DNA for the CDR3: TGCGCCAGCAGCCAAGATCCACTAATAGTAGGAGATACGCAGTATTTT. Translation gives CASSQDPLIVGDTQYF. The chain links TRBV4-3 to TRBJ2-3; D is undetermined. The CDR3 runs 16 residues. CDR1 is LGHNA and CDR2 is YSLEER in the germline V gene. Trimming took 0 bases from V and 5 from J, leaving 15 bases between them.

This clone is a singleton in its sample. The chain carries TRBV5-1 and TRBJ1-5; TRBD1 matches at 7 bases. The CDR3 has 15 residues. The germline V gene has CDR1 SGHRS and CDR2 YFSETQ. Trimming at V came to 4 bases and at J to 0 bases, leaving 4 bases not matched to a gene. The chain's CDR3 is CASSQGTDSNQPQHF. DNA of the CDR3: TGCGCCAGCAGCCAAGGGACAGATAGCAATCAGCCCCAGCATTTT.

The V and J genes are TRBV6-5 and TRBJ1-6, with TRBD1 as a possible D gene (5 bases). The V and J ends lost 4 bases and 7 bases respectively, with 8 bases between them. The CDR3 has 13 amino acids. The germline gives CDR1 MNHEY, CDR2 SVGAGI. The CDR3 sequence is CASSLTENSPLHF. The CDR3 region has the DNA TGTGCCAGCAGTTTGACAGAAAATTCACCCCTCCACTTT.

The chain links TRBV20-1 to TRBJ1-6, with D possibly being TRBD1 (5 bases). The CDR3 is 11 residues long. With 0 bases removed from V and 16 bases from J, the gap between germline ends came to 10 bases. Germline CDR1 reads DFQATT; CDR2 reads SNEGSKA (reference sequence). The DNA for the CDR3 is TGCAGTGCTAGAGATCTCGGACATCTCCACTTT. This codes for CSARDLGHLHF.

The CDR3 DNA sequence: TGTGCCAGCCAACAGGGCTATAATGAAAAACTGTTTTTT. As protein: CASQQGYNEKLFF. This chain joins TRBV10-3 and TRBJ1-4; tentatively, D is TRBD1 (6 bases). Germline CDR1 is ENHRY and CDR2 is SYGVKD. Trimming stripped 10 bases from V and 4 bases from J, with 13 bases between. The CDR3 runs 13 residues.

The chain joins TRBV5-6 to TRBJ2-1; 10 bases match TRBD2. The CDR3 loop spans 16 amino acids. J was trimmed by 3 bases and V by 2 bases; bases with no gene match: 5. CDR1 and CDR2 (germline): SGHDT, YYEEEE. This CDR3 is CASSFERGGIYNEQFF. The DNA for the CDR3 is TGTGCCAGCAGCTTTGAGCGGGGGGGCATCTACAATGAGCAGTTCTTC.

This chain uses TRBV18 with TRBJ1-1; 7 bases match TRBD1. This CDR3 has 15 residues. Trimming cost V 3 bases and J 5 bases; bases outside gene matches: 9. Germline-derived CDR1 and CDR2 are KGHSH and LQKENI. CDR3 in DNA: TGTGCCAGCTCACCGTGGACAGGTACGGGAACTGAAGCTTTCTTT. Translated, it gives CASSPWTGTGTEAFF.

The V and J genes are TRBV7-9 and TRBJ2-1; D remains unclear. The germline V and J ends were trimmed by 2 bases and 6 bases, with 5 bases remaining between them. This CDR3 comprises 12 residues. Germline CDR1 and CDR2: SEHNR and FQNEAQ (reference sequence). CDR3 residues: CASSLRINEQFF. In DNA, the CDR3 is TGTGCCAGCAGCTTAAGGATCAATGAGCAGTTCTTC.

This clone was seen more than once but under ten times. The rearrangement uses TRBV20-1 and TRBJ1-1; the D is unclear. V was clipped by 5 bases and J by 0 bases, with 4 bases between them. Germline V lookup: CDR1 DFQATT, CDR2 SNEGSKA (reference sequence). The CDR3 has 11 amino acids. This CDR3 is CSAWVNTEAFF. For the CDR3, the DNA is TGCAGTGCTTGGGTGAACACTGAAGCTTTCTTT.

The chain carries TRBV11-3 and TRBJ2-2, with D unresolved. The length of the CDR3 is 12 residues. From germline, CDR1 is SGHNT and CDR2 YENEEA. The V end lost 5 bases, the J end lost 4 bases, and 5 bases lay between the germline ends. The CDR3 region is CASSHFTGELFF. The CDR3 nucleotides read TGTGCCAGCAGCCACTTCACCGGGGAGCTGTTTTTT.

The chain couples TRBV7-2 to TRBJ1-2; D is ambiguous. This CDR3 comprises 15 residues. Trimming shortened V by 5 bases and J by 4 bases, and 17 bases separated the two germline ends. Germline V CDR1 and CDR2: SGHTA, FQGNSA. DNA of the CDR3: TGTGCCAGCAGCCCCTCCCGGGGAGAGGTCTATGGCTACACCTTC. Protein: CASSPSRGEVYGYTF.

This rearrangement joins TRBV28 to TRBJ2-6; D gene ambiguous. Germline V gene sequence: CDR1 MDHEN, CDR2 SYDVKM. The V and J ends lost 5 bases and 2 bases respectively, with 13 bases between them. CDR3 length: 16 amino acids. CDR3 in amino acids: CASSRYAKPGANVLTF. CDR3 sequence (DNA): TGTGCCAGCAGTCGTTACGCCAAACCTGGGGCCAACGTCCTGACTTTC.

This clone occurred many times. The chain has TRBV7-3 and TRBJ2-7; the match to TRBD2 covers 10 bases. Germline CDR1 SGHTA, CDR2 FQGTGA. Germline trimming cut 1 base from V and 2 bases from J; bases unmatched to any gene: 2. The CDR3 totals 15 residues. CDR3 DNA: TGTGCCAGCAGCTTAAACAGCGGGGGGGCCTACGAGCAGTACTTC. Encoded protein: CASSLNSGGAYEQYF.

The chain carries TRBV7-2 and TRBJ2-3, with 7 bases fitting TRBD2. CDR3 length: 16 residues. V lost 1 base, J lost 2 bases, and 6 bases stayed unmatched. Germline CDR1 SGHTA, CDR2 FQGNSA. The CDR3: CASSLGRGFPTDTQYF. Here the CDR3 DNA reads TGTGCCAGCAGCTTAGGGCGGGGGTTCCCCACAGATACGCAGTATTTT.

This clone occurred a few times. The V and J genes are TRBV6-5 and TRBJ2-7, with 7 bases matching TRBD2. Germline V gene data show CDR1 as MNHEY and CDR2 as SVGAGI. Trimming cost V 4 bases and J 6 bases; bases outside gene matches: 3. The CDR3 is 12 amino acids. CDR3 amino acids: CASSSGLGEQYF. CDR3 coding DNA: TGTGCCAGCAGTTCCGGACTAGGCGAGCAGTACTTC.

The V and J genes are TRBV19 and TRBJ2-2, with 7 nucleotides matching TRBD2. The CDR3 runs to 15 residues. Germline CDR1 LNHDA, CDR2 SQIVND (reference sequence). With V trimmed by 7 bases and J by 1 base, 6 bases remained unmatched. The CDR3, as DNA: TGTGCCAGTAAGGTCACGGGGGGGAACACCGGGGAGCTGTTTTTT. This sequence encodes CASKVTGGNTGELFF.

This chain connects TRBV18 to TRBJ1-5, with D perhaps matching TRBD1 (5 bases). This CDR3 is built from 13 residues. The germline gives CDR1 KGHSH, CDR2 LQKENI. V gave up 2 bases and J gave up 10 bases, with 12 bases separating them. DNA for the CDR3: TGTGCCAGCTCACCAATGCAAGGGGATCCCCAGCATTTT. Amino acids: CASSPMQGDPQHF.

With respect to this clone: The same CDR3 can be traced to other DNA sequences in this sample. V and J are TRBV6-6 and TRBJ2-7; D is possibly TRBD1 or TRBD2 (5 bases each). This CDR3 has 14 residues. Germline CDR1 is MNHNY and CDR2 is SVGAGI (reference sequence). Between the trimmed V and J ends, which lost 3 bases and 3 bases, there was a span of 12 bases. In nucleotides, the CDR3 is TGTGCCAGCAGTTATTCTGGGGGAAACTACGAGCAGTACTTC. The encoded protein is CASSYSGGNYEQYF.

The chain employs TRBV2 and TRBJ2-3; D uncertain. The V end was cut by 5 bases, the J end by 6 bases, with 9 bases between. The CDR3 spans 12 residues. The germline V gene encodes CDR1 SNHLY and CDR2 FYNNEI. The CDR3: CASSSPYDTQYF. The CDR3 region has the DNA TGTGCCAGCAGTTCCCCGTACGATACGCAGTATTTT.

The genes are TRBV5-1 and TRBJ2-7; tentatively, D is TRBD1 or TRBD2 (5 bases each). With 0 bases removed from V and 2 bases from J, the gap between germline ends came to 12 bases. This CDR3 has 15 residues. Germline V gives CDR1 SGHRS, CDR2 YFSETQ. The CDR3: CASSLEGTVTYEQYF. In DNA form, the CDR3 reads TGCGCCAGCAGCTTGGAAGGGACGGTAACCTACGAGCAGTACTTC.

This clone was counted a single time. The genes are TRBV10-3 and TRBJ1-1; possible D gene TRBD1, 5 bases. The CDR3 spans 14 residues. CDR1 and CDR2 from the germline V gene are ENHRY and SYGVKD. The V gene lost 3 bases and the J gene lost 4 bases, with 12 bases spanning the gap. The CDR3 protein is CAISDFQGSTEAFF. In DNA form, the CDR3 reads TGTGCCATCAGTGATTTTCAGGGCAGCACTGAAGCTTTCTTT.

This clone was seen once. This rearrangement joins TRBV5-1 to TRBJ2-7; the D gene is possibly TRBD1 (5 bases). CDR3 length equals 13 residues. Germline lookup yields CDR1 SGHRS and CDR2 YFSETQ. Between the trimmed V and J ends, which lost 0 bases and 7 bases, there was a span of 11 bases. The CDR3 here is CASSLASGREQYF. CDR3 nucleotide sequence: TGCGCCAGCAGCTTGGCGTCAGGGCGAGAGCAGTACTTC.

V usage is TRBV6-5 and J usage is TRBJ1-1; D gene uncertain. This CDR3 is built from 13 residues. V was shortened by 2 bases and J by 7 bases, with 11 bases between the two germline ends. Looked up from germline, CDR1 is MNHEY and CDR2 is SVGAGI. The chain's CDR3 is CASSYRPLGEAFF. The DNA for the CDR3 is TGTGCCAGCAGTTACCGACCCCTTGGTGAAGCTTTCTTT.

The CDR3 reads CASSLQGRDQPQHF. DNA for the CDR3: TGTGCCAGCAGTCTTCAGGGTAGAGATCAGCCCCAGCATTTT. V gene TRBV6-1 combines with J gene TRBJ1-5; D is possibly TRBD1 (5 bases). The CDR3 extends over 14 amino acids. Trimming took off 5 bases at V and 5 bases at J, with 13 bases between the two ends. CDR1 MNHNS and CDR2 SASEGT come from the germline V gene.

The chain employs TRBV6-6 and TRBJ1-1; no clear D gene. The V gene's germline CDR1 is MNHNY and CDR2 SVGAGI (reference sequence). The CDR3 has 16 residues. V was shortened by 0 bases and J by 11 bases, with 22 bases between the two germline ends. This chain's CDR3 is CASSYSTYRYFIGAFF. The CDR3 DNA reads TGTGCCAGCAGTTACTCTACCTACCGGTACTTTATCGGGGCTTTCTTT.

In DNA, the CDR3 is TGTGCCAGCAGCGAGCGCCAGGGACTAGCTCGCCATGAGCAGTTCTTC. This codes for CASSERQGLARHEQFF. The rearrangement links TRBV9 to TRBJ2-1; TRBD2 agrees at 9 bases. V gave up 3 bases and J gave up 8 bases; unmatched junction bases: 12. The germline V gene encodes CDR1 SGDLS and CDR2 YYNGEE. This CDR3 has 16 residues.

V gene TRBV5-1 combines with J gene TRBJ2-1; 9 positions agree with TRBD2. The V gene end was trimmed by 7 bases and the J gene end by 0 bases; junction bases not matched to a gene: 5. The CDR3 loop spans 15 amino acids. Germline CDR1 SGHRS, CDR2 YFSETQ. CDR3 sequence (DNA): TGCGCCAGCTCACTAGCGGGTCGCTCCTACAATGAGCAGTTCTTC. The encoded protein is CASSLAGRSYNEQFF.